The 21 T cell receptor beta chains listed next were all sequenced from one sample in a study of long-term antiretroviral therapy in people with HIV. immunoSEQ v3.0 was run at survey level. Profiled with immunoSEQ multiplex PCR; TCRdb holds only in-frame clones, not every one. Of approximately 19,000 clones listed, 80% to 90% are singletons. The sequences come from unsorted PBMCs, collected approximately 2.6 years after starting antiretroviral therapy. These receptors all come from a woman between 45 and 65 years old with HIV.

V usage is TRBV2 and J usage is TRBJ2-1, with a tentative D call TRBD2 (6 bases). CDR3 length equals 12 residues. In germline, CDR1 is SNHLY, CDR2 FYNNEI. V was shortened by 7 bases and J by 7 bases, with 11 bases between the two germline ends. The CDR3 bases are TGTGCCAGCAACTCTGGGGGGAATGAGCAGTTCTTC. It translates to CASNSGGNEQFF. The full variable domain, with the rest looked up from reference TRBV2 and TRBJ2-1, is EPEVTQTPSHQVTQMGQEVILRCVPISNHLYFYWYRQILGQKVEFLVSFYNNEISEKSEIFDDQFSVERPDGSNFTLKIRSTKLEDSAMYFCASNSGGNEQFFGPGTRLTVL.

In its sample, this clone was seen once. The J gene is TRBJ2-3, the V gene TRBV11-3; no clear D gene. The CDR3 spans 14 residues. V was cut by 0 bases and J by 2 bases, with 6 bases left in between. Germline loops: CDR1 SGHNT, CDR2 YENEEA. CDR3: CASSLDPITDTQYF. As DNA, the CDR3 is TGTGCCAGCAGCTTAGACCCAATCACAGATACGCAGTATTTT.

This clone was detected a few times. CDR3 residues: CASSPGRYYEQYF. The CDR3 region has the DNA TGTGCCAGCAGCCCGGGACGTTACTACGAGCAGTACTTC. V usage is TRBV27 and J usage is TRBJ2-7, with D tentatively TRBD1 or TRBD2 (5 bases each). From germline, CDR1 is MNHEY and CDR2 SMNVEV (reference sequence). The CDR3 has 13 residues. V was cut by 6 bases and J by 3 bases, with 12 bases left in between.

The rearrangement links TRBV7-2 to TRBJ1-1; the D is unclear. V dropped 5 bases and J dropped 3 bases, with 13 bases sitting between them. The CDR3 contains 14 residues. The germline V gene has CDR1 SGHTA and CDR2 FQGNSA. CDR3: CASSPPLLYTEAFF. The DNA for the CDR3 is TGTGCCAGCAGCCCCCCTCTCCTTTACACTGAAGCTTTCTTT.

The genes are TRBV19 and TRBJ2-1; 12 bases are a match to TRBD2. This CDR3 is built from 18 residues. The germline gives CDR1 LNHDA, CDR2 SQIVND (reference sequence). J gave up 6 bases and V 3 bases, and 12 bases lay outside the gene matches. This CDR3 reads CASSILGLAGGQGNEQFF. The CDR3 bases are TGTGCCAGTAGTATTTTGGGGCTAGCGGGAGGGCAGGGCAATGAGCAGTTCTTC.

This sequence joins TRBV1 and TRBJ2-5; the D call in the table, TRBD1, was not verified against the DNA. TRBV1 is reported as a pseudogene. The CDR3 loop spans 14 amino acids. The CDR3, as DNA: TGCACCAACTATGCCCATTCTAGGGGCGGGACCCAGTACTTC. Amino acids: CTNYAHSRGGTQYF.

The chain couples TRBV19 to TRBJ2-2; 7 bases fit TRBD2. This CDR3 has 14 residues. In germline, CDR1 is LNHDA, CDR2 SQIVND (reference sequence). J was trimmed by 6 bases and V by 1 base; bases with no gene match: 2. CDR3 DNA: TGTGCCAGTAGTATAGGCGGGAGTCCCGGGGAGCTGTTTTTT. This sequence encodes CASSIGGSPGELFF.

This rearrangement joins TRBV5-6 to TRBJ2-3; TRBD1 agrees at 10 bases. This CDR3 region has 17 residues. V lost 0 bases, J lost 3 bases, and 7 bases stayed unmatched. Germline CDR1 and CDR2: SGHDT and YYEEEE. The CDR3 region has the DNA TGTGCCAGCAGCTTGGAGCCCGGACAGGGGGGGACAGATACGCAGTATTTT. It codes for CASSLEPGQGGTDTQYF.

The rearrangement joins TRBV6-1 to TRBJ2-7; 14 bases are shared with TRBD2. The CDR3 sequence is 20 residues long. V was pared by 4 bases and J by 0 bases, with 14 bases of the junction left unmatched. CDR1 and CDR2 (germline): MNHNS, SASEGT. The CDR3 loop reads CASSVHPPGLAGASSYEQYF. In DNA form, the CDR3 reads TGTGCCAGCAGTGTACATCCTCCGGGACTAGCGGGAGCTAGCTCCTACGAGCAGTACTTC.

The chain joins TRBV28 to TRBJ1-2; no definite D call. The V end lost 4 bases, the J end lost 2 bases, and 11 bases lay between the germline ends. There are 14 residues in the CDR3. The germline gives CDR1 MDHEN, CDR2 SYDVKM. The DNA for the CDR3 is TGTGCCAGCAGTTCATCGGCGACCAACTATGGCTACACCTTC. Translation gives CASSSSATNYGYTF.

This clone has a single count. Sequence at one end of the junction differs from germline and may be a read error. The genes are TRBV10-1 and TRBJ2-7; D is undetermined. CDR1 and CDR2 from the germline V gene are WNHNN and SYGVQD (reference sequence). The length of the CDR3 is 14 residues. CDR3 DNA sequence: TGCGCCTGCAGACGCAGTTTCTTAGGCTGCGAGCAGTACTTC. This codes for CACRRSFLGCEQYF.

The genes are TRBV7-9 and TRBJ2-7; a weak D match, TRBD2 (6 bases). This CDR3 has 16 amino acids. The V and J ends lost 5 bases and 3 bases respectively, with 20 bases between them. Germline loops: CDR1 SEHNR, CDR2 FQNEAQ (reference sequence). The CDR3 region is CASSRWRGPRGYEQYF. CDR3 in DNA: TGTGCCAGCAGCCGCTGGCGGGGCCCTAGGGGCTACGAGCAGTACTTC.

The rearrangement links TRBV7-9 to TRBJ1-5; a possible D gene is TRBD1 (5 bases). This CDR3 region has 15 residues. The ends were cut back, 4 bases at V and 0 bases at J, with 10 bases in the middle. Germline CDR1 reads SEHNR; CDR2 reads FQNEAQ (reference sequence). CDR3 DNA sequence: TGTGCCAGCAGCTGGGGGGGGAGTAGCAATCAGCCCCAGCATTTT. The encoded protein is CASSWGGSSNQPQHF.

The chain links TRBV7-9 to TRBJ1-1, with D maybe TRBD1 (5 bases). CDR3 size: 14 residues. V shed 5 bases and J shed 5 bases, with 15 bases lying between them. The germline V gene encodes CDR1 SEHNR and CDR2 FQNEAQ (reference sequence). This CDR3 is CASSQPGGGTEAFF. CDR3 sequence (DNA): TGTGCCAGCAGCCAACCGGGGGGGGGAACTGAAGCTTTCTTT.

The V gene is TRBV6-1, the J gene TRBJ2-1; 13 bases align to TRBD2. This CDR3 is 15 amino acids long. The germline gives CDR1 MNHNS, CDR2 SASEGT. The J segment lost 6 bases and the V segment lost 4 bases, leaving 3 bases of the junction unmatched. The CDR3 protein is CASSVTSGRVNEQFF. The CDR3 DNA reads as TGTGCCAGCAGTGTCACTAGCGGGAGGGTCAATGAGCAGTTCTTC.

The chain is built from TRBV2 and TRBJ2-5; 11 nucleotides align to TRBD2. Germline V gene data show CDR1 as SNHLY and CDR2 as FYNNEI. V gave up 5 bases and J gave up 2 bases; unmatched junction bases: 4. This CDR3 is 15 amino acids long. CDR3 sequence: CASSLRTSGQETQYF. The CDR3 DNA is TGTGCCAGCAGTCTCAGGACTAGCGGGCAAGAGACCCAGTACTTC.

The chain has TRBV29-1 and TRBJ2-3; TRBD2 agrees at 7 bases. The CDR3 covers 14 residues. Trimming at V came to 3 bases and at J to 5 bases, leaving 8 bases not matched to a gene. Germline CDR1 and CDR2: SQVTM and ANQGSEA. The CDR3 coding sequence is TGCAGCGTTGAGCTAGGGAGGGCCGTAGATACGCAGTATTTT. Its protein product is CSVELGRAVDTQYF.

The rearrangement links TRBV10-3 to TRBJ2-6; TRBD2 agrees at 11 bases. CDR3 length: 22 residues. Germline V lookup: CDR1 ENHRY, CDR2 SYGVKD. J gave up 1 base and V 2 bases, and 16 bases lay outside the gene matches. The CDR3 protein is CAISERVAGGLSSMSGANVLTF. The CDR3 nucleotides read TGTGCCATCAGTGAGAGAGTAGCGGGAGGGTTGAGTAGTATGTCTGGGGCCAACGTCCTGACTTTC.

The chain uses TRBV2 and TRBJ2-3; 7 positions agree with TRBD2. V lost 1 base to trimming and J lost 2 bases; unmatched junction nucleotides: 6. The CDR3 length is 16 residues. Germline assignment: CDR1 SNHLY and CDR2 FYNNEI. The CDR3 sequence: CASSEGPGGSTDTQYF. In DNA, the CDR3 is TGTGCCAGCAGTGAAGGTCCGGGAGGTTCCACAGATACGCAGTATTTT.

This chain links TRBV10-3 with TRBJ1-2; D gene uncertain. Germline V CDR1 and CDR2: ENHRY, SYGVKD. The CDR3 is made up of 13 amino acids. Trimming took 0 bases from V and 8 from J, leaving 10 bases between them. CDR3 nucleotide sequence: TGTGCCATCAGTGAGTCAGTTGTTGAGGGCTACACCTTC. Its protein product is CAISESVVEGYTF.

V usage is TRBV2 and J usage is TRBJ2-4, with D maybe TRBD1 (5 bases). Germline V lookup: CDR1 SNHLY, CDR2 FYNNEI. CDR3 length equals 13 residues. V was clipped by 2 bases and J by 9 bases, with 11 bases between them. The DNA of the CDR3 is TGTGCCAGCAGTGAAAACACCCAGGGCATTCAGTACTTC. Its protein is CASSENTQGIQYF.